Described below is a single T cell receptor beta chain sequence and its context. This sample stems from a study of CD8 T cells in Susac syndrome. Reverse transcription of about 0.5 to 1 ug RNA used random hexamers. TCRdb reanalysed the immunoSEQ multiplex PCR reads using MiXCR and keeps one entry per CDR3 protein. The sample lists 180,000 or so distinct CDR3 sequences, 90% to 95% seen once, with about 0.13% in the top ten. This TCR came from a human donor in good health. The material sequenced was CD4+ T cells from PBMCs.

The CDR3 here is CASSISQSSYNEQFF. CDR3 nucleotides: TGTGCCAGTAGTATAAGTCAAAGCTCCTACAATGAGCAGTTCTTC. The chain recombines TRBV19 with TRBJ2-1; D is unclear. Germline values: CDR1 LNHDA, CDR2 SQIVND (reference sequence). The CDR3 consists of 15 residues. V lost 2 bases, J lost 0 bases, and 8 bases lay in between.